This TCR beta chain comes out of a study of vaccination effects on CD4 cells after COVID-19. Study overall: Sample provision by two convalescent patients occurred 16 days and one week before vaccination. Roughly 2.1 million PBMC per well received approximately 10 IU/ml IL-2 and approximately 10 ug/ml peptides in culture.

Assay: immunoSEQ multiplex PCR; the TCRdb copy retains only in-frame clones and omits some. The sample holds about 51,000 clones, about 70% seen once. In the case of this clone: The antigen remains undetermined.

Germline CDR1 SGDLS, CDR2 YYNGEE. The CDR3 runs to 14 residues. The V and J ends lost 3 bases and 2 bases, in that order; junction bases with no gene match: 1. Between days 9 and 11 of culture, CD4+ T cells were separated out. Study-wide findings and caveats: The study got few convalescent patients and did not collect any early post-infection timepoints.

The specimen comprised CD4+ T cells from PBMCs cultured without peptide, sampled before COVID-19 vaccination. The chain recombines TRBV9 with TRBJ2-7; 11 bases fit TRBD2. The source is a human donor who had a prior SARS-CoV-2 infection. CDR3 DNA sequence: TGTGCCAGCAGCGCGGGACTAGCGGCCTACGAGCAGTACTTC. Protein product: CASSAGLAAYEQYF.